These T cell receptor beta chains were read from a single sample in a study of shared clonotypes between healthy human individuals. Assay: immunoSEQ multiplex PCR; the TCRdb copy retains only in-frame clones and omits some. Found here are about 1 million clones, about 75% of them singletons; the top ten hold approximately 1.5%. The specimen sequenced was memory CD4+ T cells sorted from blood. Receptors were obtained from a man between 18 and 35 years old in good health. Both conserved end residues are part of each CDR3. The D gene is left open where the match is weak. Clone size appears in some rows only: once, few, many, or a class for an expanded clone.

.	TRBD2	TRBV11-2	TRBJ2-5	CASSPGVAGGPKTQYF	TGTGCCAGCAGCCCGGGCGTAGCGGGAGGGCCAAAGACCCAGTACTTC
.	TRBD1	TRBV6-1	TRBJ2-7	CASRLGQGNEQYF	TGTGCCAGCAGGTTGGGACAGGGGAACGAGCAGTACTTC
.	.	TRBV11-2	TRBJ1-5	CASSWGAGGGPQHF	TGTGCCAGCAGCTGGGGTGCGGGAGGTGGGCCCCAGCATTTT
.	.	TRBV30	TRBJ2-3	CAWREGPDTQYF	TGTGCCTGGAGAGAGGGCCCAGATACGCAGTATTTT
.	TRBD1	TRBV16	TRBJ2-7	CASSRSRTGSYEQYF	TGTGCCAGCAGCCGATCGAGGACAGGCTCCTACGAGCAGTACTTC
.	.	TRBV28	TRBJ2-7	CASSLGQVSYEQYF	TGTGCCAGCAGTTTAGGGCAGGTTAGCTACGAGCAGTACTTC
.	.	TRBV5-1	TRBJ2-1	CASSPDWVDEQFF	TGCGCCAGCAGCCCAGATTGGGTGGATGAGCAGTTCTTC
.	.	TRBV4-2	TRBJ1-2	CASSQDLTDSNYGYTF	TGTGCCAGCAGCCAAGATTTGACAGATTCTAACTATGGCTACACCTTC
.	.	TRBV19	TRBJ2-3	CASSIDPEGPSAYTQYF	TGTGCCAGTAGTATAGATCCGGAAGGCCCCAGCGCATATACGCAGTATTTT
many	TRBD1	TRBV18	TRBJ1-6	CASSGQDNSPLHF	TGTGCCAGCTCGGGACAGGATAATTCACCCCTCCACTTT
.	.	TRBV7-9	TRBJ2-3	CASSFEGRSDTQYF	TGTGCCAGCAGCTTCGAGGGGCGGTCAGATACGCAGTATTTT
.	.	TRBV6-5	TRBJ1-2	CASSPGMANYGYTF	TGTGCCAGCAGCCCCGGGATGGCTAACTATGGCTACACCTTC
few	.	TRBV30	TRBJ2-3	CAWSATSTDTQYF	TGTGCCTGGAGTGCTACTAGCACAGATACGCAGTATTTT
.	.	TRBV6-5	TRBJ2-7	CASRGHSYEQYF	TGTGCCAGCAGAGGACACTCCTACGAGCAGTACTTC
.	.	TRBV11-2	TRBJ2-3	CASSARGLTDTQYF	TGTGCCAGCAGCGCCAGGGGTCTCACAGATACGCAGTATTTT
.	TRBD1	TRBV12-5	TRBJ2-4	CASNRGVAKNIQYF	TGTGCTAGTAACAGGGGGGTAGCCAAAAACATTCAGTACTTC
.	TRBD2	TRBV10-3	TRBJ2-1	CAISTSGGYNNEQFF	TGTGCCATCAGTACTAGCGGGGGCTACAACAATGAGCAGTTCTTC
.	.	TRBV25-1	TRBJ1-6	CASSAIGRAGGSPLHF	TGTGCCAGCAGTGCCATAGGACGAGCCGGAGGTTCACCCCTCCACTTT
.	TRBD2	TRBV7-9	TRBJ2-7	CASSQTSGRAYEQYF	TGTGCCAGCAGTCAGACCAGCGGGAGAGCCTACGAGCAGTACTTC
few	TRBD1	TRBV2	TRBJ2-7	CASSEPGGPYEQYF	TGTGCCAGCAGTGAGCCAGGGGGCCCCTACGAGCAGTACTTC
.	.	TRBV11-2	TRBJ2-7	CASSLGVGSYEQYF	TGTGCCAGCAGCTTAGGAGTTGGGAGCTACGAGCAGTACTTC
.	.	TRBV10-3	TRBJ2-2	CATGQISGGGNTGELFF	TGTGCCACTGGACAGATAAGTGGGGGTGGAAACACCGGGGAGCTGTTTTTT
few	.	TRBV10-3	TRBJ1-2	CAISENTRGNYGYTF	TGTGCCATCAGTGAGAATACCAGAGGGAACTATGGCTACACCTTC
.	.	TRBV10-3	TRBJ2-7	CAISVRGNEQYF	TGTGCCATCAGTGTACGGGGCAACGAGCAGTACTTC
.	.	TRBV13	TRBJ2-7	CASSLGGGGYEQYF	TGTGCCAGCAGCTTAGGGGGCGGTGGCTACGAGCAGTACTTC
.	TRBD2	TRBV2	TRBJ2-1	CASRRGLAGGVNEQFF	TGTGCCAGCAGGCGGGGCTTAGCCGGGGGGGTCAATGAGCAGTTCTTC
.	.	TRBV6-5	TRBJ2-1	CASGTWGRGLNEQFF	TGTGCCAGCGGAACCTGGGGGCGGGGTCTAAATGAGCAGTTCTTC
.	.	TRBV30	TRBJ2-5	CAWGGGLQETQYF	TGTGCCTGGGGTGGGGGACTTCAAGAGACCCAGTACTTC
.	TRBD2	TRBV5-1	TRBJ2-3	CASNAGGTDTQYF	TGCGCCAGCAACGCGGGAGGTACAGATACGCAGTATTTT
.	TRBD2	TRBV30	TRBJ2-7	CAWSPAGLAGVTYEQYF	TGTGCCTGGAGTCCCGCCGGACTAGCGGGAGTAACCTACGAGCAGTACTTC
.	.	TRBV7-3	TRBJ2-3	CASSQGRTDTQYF	TGTGCCAGCAGCCAAGGGCGGACAGATACGCAGTATTTT
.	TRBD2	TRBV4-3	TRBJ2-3	CASSQGLPGGDTQYF	TGCGCCAGCAGCCAGGGACTACCTGGAGGAGATACGCAGTATTTT
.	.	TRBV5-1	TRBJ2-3	CASSRDTTDTQYF	TGCGCCAGCAGCAGAGACACCACAGATACGCAGTATTTT
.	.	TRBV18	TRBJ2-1	CASSPGLGDGEQFF	TGTGCCAGCTCACCCGGGCTAGGGGACGGTGAGCAGTTCTTC
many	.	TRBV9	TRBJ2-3	CASSARDRLPDTQYF	TGTGCCAGCAGCGCCCGGGACCGCCTCCCAGATACGCAGTATTTT
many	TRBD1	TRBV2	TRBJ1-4	CASSVTGEDEKLFF	TGTGCCAGCAGTGTTACAGGGGAGGATGAAAAACTGTTTTTT
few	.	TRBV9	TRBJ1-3	CASSVGGGNTIYF	TGTGCCAGCAGCGTTGGCGGGGGAAACACCATATATTTT
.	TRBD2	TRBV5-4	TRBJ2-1	CASSLKAGGPKFNEQFF	TGTGCCAGCAGCTTGAAAGCGGGAGGGCCAAAGTTCAATGAGCAGTTCTTC
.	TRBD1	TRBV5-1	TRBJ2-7	CASNSGDRPTGEQYF	TGCGCCAGCAACTCCGGGGACAGGCCCACAGGGGAGCAGTACTTC
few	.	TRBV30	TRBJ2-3	CAWSREGDTQYF	TGTGCCTGGAGCCGAGAGGGAGATACGCAGTATTTT
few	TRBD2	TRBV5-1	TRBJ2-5	CASSLDTGGPLETQYF	TGCGCCAGCAGCTTGGATACGGGAGGGCCGTTGGAGACCCAGTACTTC